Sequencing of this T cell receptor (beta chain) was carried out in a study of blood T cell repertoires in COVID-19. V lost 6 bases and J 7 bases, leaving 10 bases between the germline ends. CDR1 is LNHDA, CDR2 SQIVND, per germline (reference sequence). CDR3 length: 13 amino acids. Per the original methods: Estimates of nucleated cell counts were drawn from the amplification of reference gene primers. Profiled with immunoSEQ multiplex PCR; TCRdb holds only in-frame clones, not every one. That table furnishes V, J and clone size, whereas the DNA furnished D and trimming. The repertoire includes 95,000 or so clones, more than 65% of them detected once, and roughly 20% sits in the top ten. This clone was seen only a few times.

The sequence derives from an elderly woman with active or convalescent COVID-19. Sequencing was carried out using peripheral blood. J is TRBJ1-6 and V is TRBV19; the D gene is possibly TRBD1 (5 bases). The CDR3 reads CASRPGWNSPLHF. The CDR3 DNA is TGTGCCAGTAGACCAGGGTGGAATTCACCCCTCCACTTT.